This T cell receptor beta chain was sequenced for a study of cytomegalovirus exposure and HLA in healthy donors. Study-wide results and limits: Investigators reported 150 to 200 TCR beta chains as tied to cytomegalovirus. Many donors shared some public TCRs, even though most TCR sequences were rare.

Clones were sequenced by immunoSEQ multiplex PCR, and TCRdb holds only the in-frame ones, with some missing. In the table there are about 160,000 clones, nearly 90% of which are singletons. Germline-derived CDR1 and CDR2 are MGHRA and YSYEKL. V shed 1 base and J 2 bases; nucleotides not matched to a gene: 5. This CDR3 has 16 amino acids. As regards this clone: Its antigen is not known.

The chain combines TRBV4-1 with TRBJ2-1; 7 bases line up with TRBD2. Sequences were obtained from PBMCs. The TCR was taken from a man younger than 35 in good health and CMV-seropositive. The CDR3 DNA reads TGCGCCAGCAGCCAAGCCGGGAGGCGCCCCTACAATGAGCAGTTCTTC. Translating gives CASSQAGRRPYNEQFF.